The present TCR beta chain was sequenced within a study of shared clonotypes between healthy human individuals. Germline-derived CDR1 and CDR2 are MNHNY and SVGAGI (reference sequence). This CDR3 comprises 14 residues. V shed 7 bases and J shed 8 bases, with 20 bases lying between them. The data were produced by immunoSEQ multiplex PCR, yet TCRdb's version contains in-frame clones alone and is incomplete. The data show some 1,100,000 clones, more than 75% seen once. This clonotype was sampled from a man between 18 and 35 years old in good health. Some clones in this sample may be carry-over from other donors' samples. The chain joins TRBV6-6 to TRBJ1-2, with D uncertain. The sample taken for sequencing was memory CD4+ T cells from PBMCs. The sample's subset: CD45RA-negative fraction. CDR3 protein: CASNNQAGVGGYTF. The CDR3 DNA is TGTGCCAGCAACAACCAGGCCGGGGTCGGAGGCTACACCTTC.